Shown below are 3 T cell receptor beta chains from a single sample sequenced in a study of blood T cell repertoires in COVID-19. Some clones are missing from TCRdb's copy, which holds only in-frame ones; the method was immunoSEQ multiplex PCR. Of about 39,000 clones detected, about 87% appear once; the ten largest clones hold around 24%. Sequencing was carried out using peripheral blood. The receptors come from a man aged 50 to 59 with active or convalescent COVID-19.

The chain carries TRBV1 and TRBJ2-1; the D call of TRBD2 is as the table states it, not checked on the DNA. TRBV1 is termed a pseudogene. The CDR3 is 14 residues long. CDR3 bases: TGCACCAGTAGAACTAGCGGGGGAGGGAATGAGCAGTTCTTC. Its protein is CTSRTSGGGNEQFF.

The chain uses TRBV5-6 and TRBJ2-7, with TRBD1 matching 9 bases. The CDR3 runs to 18 residues. V dropped 0 bases and J dropped 0; count of bases not matched to a gene: 10. Germline V lookup: CDR1 SGHDT, CDR2 YYEEEE. CDR3 sequence reads: CASSLARGQGRGSYEQYV. In nucleotides, the CDR3 is TGTGCCAGCAGCTTGGCCAGGGGACAGGGAAGGGGCTCCTACGAGCAGTACGTC.

CDR3 in DNA: TGTGCCAGCAGTTACTCGATGGGGTCAGGGGTGGCCCAGTACTTC. The encoded protein is CASSYSMGSGVAQYF. The genes are TRBV6-5 and TRBJ2-5, with D possibly TRBD1 on 6 matching bases. The CDR3 sequence is 15 residues long. V shed 0 bases and J shed 9 bases, with 17 bases lying between them. Per the germline V gene, CDR1 is MNHEY and CDR2 is SVGAGI.